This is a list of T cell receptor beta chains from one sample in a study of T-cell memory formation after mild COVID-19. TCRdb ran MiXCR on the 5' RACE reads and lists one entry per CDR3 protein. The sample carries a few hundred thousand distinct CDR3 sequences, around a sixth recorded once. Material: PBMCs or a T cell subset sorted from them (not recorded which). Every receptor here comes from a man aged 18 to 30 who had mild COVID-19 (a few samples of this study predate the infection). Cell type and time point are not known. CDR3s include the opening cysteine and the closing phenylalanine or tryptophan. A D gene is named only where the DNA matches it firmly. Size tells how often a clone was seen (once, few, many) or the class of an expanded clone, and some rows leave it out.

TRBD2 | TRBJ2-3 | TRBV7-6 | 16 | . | TGTGCCATTTCACGACCCGGCGGGGGGGCTACAGATACGCAGTATTTT | CAISRPGGGATDTQYF
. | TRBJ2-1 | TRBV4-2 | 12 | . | TGTGCCAGCAGGGGGACCTACAATGAGCAGTTCTTC | CASRGTYNEQFF
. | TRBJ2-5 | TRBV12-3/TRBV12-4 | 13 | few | TGTGCCAGCAGTTTACAGCCAAGGGAGACCCAGTACTTC | CASSLQPRETQYF
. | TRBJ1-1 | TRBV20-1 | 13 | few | TGCAGTGTCCTTCATGAAAAAGGGACTGAAGCTTTCTTT | CSVLHEKGTEAFF
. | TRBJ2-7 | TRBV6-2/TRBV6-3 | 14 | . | TGTGCCAGCAGTTACCAGGACGGGTCCTACGAGCAGTACTTC | CASSYQDGSYEQYF
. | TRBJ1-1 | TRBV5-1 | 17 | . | TGCGCCAGCAGCAAGTACAGCGAGTACTACCTGGGCACTGAAGCTTTCTTT | CASSKYSEYYLGTEAFF
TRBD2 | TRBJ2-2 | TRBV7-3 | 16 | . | TGTGCCAGCAGCCCACGGTCCCGGGGGGGCACCGGGGAGCTGTTTTTT | CASSPRSRGGTGELFF
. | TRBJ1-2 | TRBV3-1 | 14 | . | TGTGCCAGCAGCCAAGATGGATACGGTGATGGCTACACCTTC | CASSQDGYGDGYTF
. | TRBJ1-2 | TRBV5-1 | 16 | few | TGCGCCAGCAGCTCGGCAACGGGACCGGAGATAGGGGGCTACACCTTC | CASSSATGPEIGGYTF
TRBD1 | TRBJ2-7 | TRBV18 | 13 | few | TGTGCCAGCTCACCCGGGCAGGGGGACGAGCAGTACTTC | CASSPGQGDEQYF
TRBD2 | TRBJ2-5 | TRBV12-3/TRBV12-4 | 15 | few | TGTGCCAGCAGCCCCCACTCTAGCGGGGAAGAGACCCAGTACTTC | CASSPHSSGEETQYF
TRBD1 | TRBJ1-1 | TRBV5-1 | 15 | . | TGCGCCAGCAACTTGGGGACAGTCCGAGACACTGAAGCTTTCTTT | CASNLGTVRDTEAFF
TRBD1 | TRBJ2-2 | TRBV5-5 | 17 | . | TGTGCCAGCAGACATGACAGGGGGCGACTGGGCACCGGGGAGCTGTTTTTT | CASRHDRGRLGTGELFF
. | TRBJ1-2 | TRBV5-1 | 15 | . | TGCGCCAGCAGCTTGGTGGAACAGGGAGGTAGGAGCTACACCTTC | CASSLVEQGGRSYTF
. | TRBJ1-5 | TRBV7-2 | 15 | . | TGTGCCAGCAGCTTCCAGGTGTCAGGAAATCAGCCCCAGCATTTT | CASSFQVSGNQPQHF
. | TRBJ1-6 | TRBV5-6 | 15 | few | TGTGCCAGCAGCTTTGGGAACTCCTATAATTCACCCCTCCACTTT | CASSFGNSYNSPLHF
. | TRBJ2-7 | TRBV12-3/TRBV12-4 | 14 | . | TGTGCCAGCAGGGATACAGGGAGCTCCTACGAGCAGTACTTC | CASRDTGSSYEQYF
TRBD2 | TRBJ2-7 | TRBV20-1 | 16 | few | TGCAGTGCTGTAGGACCGGGACTAGCGGGTTGGCTCGAGCAGTACTTC | CSAVGPGLAGWLEQYF
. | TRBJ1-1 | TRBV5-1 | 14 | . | TGCGCCAGCAGCACACAAGAAGGGAACACTGAAGCTTTCTTT | CASSTQEGNTEAFF
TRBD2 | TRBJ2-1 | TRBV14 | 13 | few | TGTGCCAGCAGCCAGTCTTCGGGAGGTGAGCAGTTCTTC | CASSQSSGGEQFF
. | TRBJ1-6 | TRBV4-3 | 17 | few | TGCGCCAGCAGCCAAGATGAGGCAGGCGTCAATAATTCACCCCTCCACTTT | CASSQDEAGVNNSPLHF
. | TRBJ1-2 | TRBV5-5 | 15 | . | TGTGCCAGCAGCTTGGAGCAGGAGATTAACTATGGCTACACCTTC | CASSLEQEINYGYTF
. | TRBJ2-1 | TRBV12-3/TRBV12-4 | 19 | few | TGTGCCAGCATCCCATGGGGGCTCAGGCGGGGGCTCCCCAGTAATGAGCAGTTCTTC | CASIPWGLRRGLPSNEQFF
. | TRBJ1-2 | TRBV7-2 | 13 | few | TGTGCCAGCAGCCCCGACAGAGGTGATGGCTACACCTTC | CASSPDRGDGYTF
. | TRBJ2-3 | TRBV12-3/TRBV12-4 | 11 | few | TGTGCCAGCTTAGGGGGTGGGGCGCAGTATTTT | CASLGGGAQYF
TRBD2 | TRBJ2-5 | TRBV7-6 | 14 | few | TGTGCCAGCAGCTTAGAAGCGGGACTGGAGACCCAGTACTTC | CASSLEAGLETQYF
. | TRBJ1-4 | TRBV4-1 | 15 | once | TGCGCCAGCAGCAACCTCACAGGGTCGGATGAAAAACTGTTTTTT | CASSNLTGSDEKLFF
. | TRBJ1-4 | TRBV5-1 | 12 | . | TGCGCCAGCAGCAGAGACCTTGAAAAACTGTTTTTT | CASSRDLEKLFF
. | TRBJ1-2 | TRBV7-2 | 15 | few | TGTGCCAGCAGCTTAATGGGGGCTGGGGACTATGGCTACACCTTC | CASSLMGAGDYGYTF
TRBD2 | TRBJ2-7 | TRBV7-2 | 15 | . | TGTGCCAGCAGCCCCGGGACTAGCGGGGGGTACGGGCAGTACTTC | CASSPGTSGGYGQYF
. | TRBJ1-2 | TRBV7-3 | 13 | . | TGTGCCAGCAGCTTTGGACCCCTAAGCGACTACACCTTC | CASSFGPLSDYTF
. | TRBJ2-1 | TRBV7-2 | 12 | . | TGTGCCAGCAGCTTAAGCTTGACAAAGCAGTTCTTC | CASSLSLTKQFF
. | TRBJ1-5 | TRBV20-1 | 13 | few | TGCAGTGCTAGAACGGGCCGAGATCAGCCCCAGCATTTT | CSARTGRDQPQHF
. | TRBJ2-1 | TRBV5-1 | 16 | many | TGCGCCAGCAGCCTCCAGACTCTCAGCTCCTACAATGAGCAGTTCTTC | CASSLQTLSSYNEQFF
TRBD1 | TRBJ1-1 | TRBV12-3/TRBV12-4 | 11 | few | TGTGCCTGCTACAGGGGCACTGAAGCTTTCTTT | CACYRGTEAFF
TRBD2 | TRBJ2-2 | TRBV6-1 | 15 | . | TGTGCCAGCAGTGAACGGACGGGGGGGCCCCGGGAGCTGTTTTTT | CASSERTGGPRELFF
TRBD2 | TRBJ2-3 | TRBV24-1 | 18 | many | TGTGCCACCAGTGATGCGCGAACTAGCGGGGGGGTTGGAGATACGCAGTATTTT | CATSDARTSGGVGDTQYF
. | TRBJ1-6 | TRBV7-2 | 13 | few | TGTGCCAGCAGCACCGACTATAATTCACCCCTCCACTTT | CASSTDYNSPLHF
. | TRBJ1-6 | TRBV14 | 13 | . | TGTGCCAGCAGCCCGGGGGCGTCTTCACCCCTCCACTTT | CASSPGASSPLHF
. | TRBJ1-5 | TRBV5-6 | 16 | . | TGTGCCAGCAGCTTGCGGGGCGGGCTCGGAGATCAGCCCCAGCATTTT | CASSLRGGLGDQPQHF
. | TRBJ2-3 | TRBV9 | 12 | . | TGTGCCAGCAGCGTAGAACAGGGCAAGCAGTATTTT | CASSVEQGKQYF
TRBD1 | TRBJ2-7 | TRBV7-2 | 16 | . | TGTGCCAGCAGCTCGAGGGGTCCAGGGGGTCCTTACGAGCAGTACTTC | CASSSRGPGGPYEQYF
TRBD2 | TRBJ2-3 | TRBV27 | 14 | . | TGTGCCAGCAGTTCCCTAGCGGGGGGAGATACGCAGTATTTT | CASSSLAGGDTQYF
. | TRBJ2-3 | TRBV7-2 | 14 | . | TGTGCCAGCAGCTTGGTCACCCGCACAGATACGCAGTATTTT | CASSLVTRTDTQYF
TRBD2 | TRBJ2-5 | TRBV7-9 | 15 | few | TGTGCCAGCAGCCCGAGAGCGGGGTTCGGAGAGACCCAGTACTTC | CASSPRAGFGETQYF
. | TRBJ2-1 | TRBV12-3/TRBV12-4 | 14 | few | TGTGCCAGCAGTTTTGCGTCGGGGCTAGTTGAGCAGTTCTTC | CASSFASGLVEQFF
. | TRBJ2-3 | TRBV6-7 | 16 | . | TGTGCCAGCAGTCACCGCCAGACAGGCCGATCTGATACGCAGTATTTT | CASSHRQTGRSDTQYF
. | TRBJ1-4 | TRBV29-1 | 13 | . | TGCAGCGTTGAAGGCAGGGCGGGTGAAAAACTGTTTTTT | CSVEGRAGEKLFF
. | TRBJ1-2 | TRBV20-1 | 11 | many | TGCAGTGCTCCAGATAACTATGGCTACACCTTC | CSAPDNYGYTF
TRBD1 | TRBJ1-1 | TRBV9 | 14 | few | TGTGCCAGCAGCGGGGGACAGGGGGGGACTGAAGCTTTCTTT | CASSGGQGGTEAFF
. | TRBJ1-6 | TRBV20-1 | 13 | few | TGCAGTGCTAGAGATTCCGGGGAGTCACCCCTCCACTTT | CSARDSGESPLHF
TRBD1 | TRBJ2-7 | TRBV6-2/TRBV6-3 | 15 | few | TGTGCCAGCAGTTACGCGGGACAGGGGGGCTACGAGCAGTACTTC | CASSYAGQGGYEQYF